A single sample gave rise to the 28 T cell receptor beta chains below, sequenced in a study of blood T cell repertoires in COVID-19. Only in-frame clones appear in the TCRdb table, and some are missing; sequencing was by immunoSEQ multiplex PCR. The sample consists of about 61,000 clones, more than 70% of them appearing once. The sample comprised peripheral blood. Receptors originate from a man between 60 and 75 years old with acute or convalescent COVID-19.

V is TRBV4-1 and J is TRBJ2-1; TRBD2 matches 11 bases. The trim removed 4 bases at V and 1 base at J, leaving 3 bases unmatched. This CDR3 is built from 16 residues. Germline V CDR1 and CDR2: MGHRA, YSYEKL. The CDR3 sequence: CASSLLAGGSYNEQFF. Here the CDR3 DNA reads TGCGCCAGCAGCCTTCTAGCGGGGGGTTCCTACAATGAGCAGTTCTTC.

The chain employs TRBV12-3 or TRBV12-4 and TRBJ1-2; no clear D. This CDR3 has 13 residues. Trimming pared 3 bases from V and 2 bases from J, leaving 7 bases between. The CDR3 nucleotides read TGTGCCAGCAGTTTCTTACAAAACTATGGCTACACCTTC. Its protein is CASSFLQNYGYTF.

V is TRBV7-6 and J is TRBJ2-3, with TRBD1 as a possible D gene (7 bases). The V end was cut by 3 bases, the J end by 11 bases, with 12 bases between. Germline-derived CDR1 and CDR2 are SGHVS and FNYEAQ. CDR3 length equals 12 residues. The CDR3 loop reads CASSLTGTEQYF. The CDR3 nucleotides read TGTGCCAGCAGCTTGACAGGGACTGAGCAGTATTTT.

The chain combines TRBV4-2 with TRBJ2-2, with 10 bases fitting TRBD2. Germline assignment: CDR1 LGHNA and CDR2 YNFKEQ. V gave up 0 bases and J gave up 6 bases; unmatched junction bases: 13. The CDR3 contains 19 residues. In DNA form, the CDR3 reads TGTGCCAGCAGCCAAGATATAGCGGGGGGCCCCATCGGGGCCGGGGAGCTGTTTTTT. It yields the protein CASSQDIAGGPIGAGELFF.

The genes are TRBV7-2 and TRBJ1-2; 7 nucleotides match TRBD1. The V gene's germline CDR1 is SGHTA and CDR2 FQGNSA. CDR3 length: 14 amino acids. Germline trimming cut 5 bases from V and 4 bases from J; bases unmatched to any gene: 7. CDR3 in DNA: TGTGCCAGCAGCCCTACGAGGACAGGCTATGGCTACACCTTC. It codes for CASSPTRTGYGYTF.

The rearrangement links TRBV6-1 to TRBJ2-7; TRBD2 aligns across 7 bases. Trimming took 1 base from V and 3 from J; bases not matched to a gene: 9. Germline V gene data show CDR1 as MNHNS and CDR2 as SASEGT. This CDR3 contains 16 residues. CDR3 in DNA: TGTGCCAGCAGTGAAGAGGGGAAGCGGGGCGTCTACGAGCAGTACTTC. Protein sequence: CASSEEGKRGVYEQYF.

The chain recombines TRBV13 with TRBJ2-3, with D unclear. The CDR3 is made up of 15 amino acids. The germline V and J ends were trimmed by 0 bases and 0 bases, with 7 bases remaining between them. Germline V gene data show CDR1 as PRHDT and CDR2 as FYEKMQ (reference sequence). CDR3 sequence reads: CASSLGIGSTDTQYF. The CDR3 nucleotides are TGTGCCAGCAGCTTAGGCATCGGGAGCACAGATACGCAGTATTTT. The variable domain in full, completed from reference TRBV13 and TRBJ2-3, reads AAGVIQSPRHLIKEKRETATLKCYPIPRHDTVYWYQQGPGQDPQFLISFYEKMQSDKGSIPDRFSAQQFSDYHSELNMSSLELGDSALYFCASSLGIGSTDTQYFGPGTRLTVL.

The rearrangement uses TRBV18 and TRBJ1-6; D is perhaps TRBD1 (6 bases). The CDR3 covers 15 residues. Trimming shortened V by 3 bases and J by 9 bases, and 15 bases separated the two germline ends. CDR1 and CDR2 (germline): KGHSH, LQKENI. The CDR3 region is CASSPSGQGTSPLHF. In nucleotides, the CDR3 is TGTGCCAGCTCACCTTCTGGGCAGGGGACTTCACCCCTCCACTTT. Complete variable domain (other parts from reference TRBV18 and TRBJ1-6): NAGVMQNPRHLVRRRGQEARLRCSPMKGHSHVYWYRQLPEEGLKFMVYLQKENIIDESGMPKERFSAEFPKEGPSILRIQQVVRGDSAAYFCASSPSGQGTSPLHFGNGTRLTVT.

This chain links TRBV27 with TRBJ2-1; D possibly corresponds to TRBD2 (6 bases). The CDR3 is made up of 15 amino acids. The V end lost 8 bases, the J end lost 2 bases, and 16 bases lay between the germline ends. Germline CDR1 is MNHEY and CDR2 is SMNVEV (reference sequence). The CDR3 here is CASGEVRFTYNEQFF. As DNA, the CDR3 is TGTGCCAGCGGGGAGGTACGGTTCACCTACAATGAGCAGTTCTTC.

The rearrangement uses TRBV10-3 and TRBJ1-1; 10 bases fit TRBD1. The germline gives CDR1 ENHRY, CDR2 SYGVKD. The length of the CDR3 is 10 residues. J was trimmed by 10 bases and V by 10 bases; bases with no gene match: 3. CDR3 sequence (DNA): TGTGCCAATGGACAGGGGGGAGCTTTCTTT. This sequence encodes CANGQGGAFF.

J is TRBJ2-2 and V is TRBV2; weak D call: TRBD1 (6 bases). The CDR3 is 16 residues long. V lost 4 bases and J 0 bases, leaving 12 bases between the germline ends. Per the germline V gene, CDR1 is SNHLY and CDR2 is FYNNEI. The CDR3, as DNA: TGTGCCAGCAGTGGTATCGCAGGGGCGAACACCGGGGAGCTGTTTTTT. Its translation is CASSGIAGANTGELFF.

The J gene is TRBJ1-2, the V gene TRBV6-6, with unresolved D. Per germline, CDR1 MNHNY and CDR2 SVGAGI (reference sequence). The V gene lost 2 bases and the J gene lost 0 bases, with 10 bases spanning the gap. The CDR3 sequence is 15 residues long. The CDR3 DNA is TGTGCCAGCAGTTACGTCACTCAAGCTAACTATGGCTACACCTTC. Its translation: CASSYVTQANYGYTF.

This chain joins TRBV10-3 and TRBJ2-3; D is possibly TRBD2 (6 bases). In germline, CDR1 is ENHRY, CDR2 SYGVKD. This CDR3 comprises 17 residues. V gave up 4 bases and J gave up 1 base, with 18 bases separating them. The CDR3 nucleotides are TGTGCCATCAGTGCCAAGAGGTCGGGCGGGGGCACAGATACGCAGTATTTT. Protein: CAISAKRSGGGTDTQYF.

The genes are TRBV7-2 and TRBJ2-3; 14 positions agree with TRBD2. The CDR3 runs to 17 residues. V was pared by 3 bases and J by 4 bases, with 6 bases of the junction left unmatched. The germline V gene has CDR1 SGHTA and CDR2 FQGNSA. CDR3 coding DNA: TGTGCCAGCAGCTTGACTAGCGGGGGGGCCATCCCAGATACGCAGTATTTT. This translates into CASSLTSGGAIPDTQYF. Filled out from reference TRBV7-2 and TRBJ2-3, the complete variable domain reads GAGVSQSPSNKVTEKGKDVELRCDPISGHTALYWYRQSLGQGLEFLIYFQGNSAPDKSGLPSDRFSAERTGGSVSTLTIQRTQQEDSAVYLCASSLTSGGAIPDTQYFGPGTRLTVL.

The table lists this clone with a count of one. DNA for the CDR3: TGTGCCAGCAGTGAAGGGGGGGCTGAGACCCAGTACTTC. Translated: CASSEGGAETQYF. J is TRBJ2-5 and V is TRBV25-1, with D perhaps matching TRBD2 (7 bases). The V gene lost 2 bases and the J gene lost 5 bases, with 9 bases spanning the gap. This CDR3 region has 13 residues. Looked up from germline, CDR1 is MGHDK and CDR2 is SYGVNS.

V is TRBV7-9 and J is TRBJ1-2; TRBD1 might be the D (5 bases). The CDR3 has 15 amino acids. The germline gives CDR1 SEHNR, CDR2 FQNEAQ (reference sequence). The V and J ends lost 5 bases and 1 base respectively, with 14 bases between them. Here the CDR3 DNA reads TGTGCCAGCAGCCCCACAGCCGGGGGTAACTATGGCTACACCTTC. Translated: CASSPTAGGNYGYTF.

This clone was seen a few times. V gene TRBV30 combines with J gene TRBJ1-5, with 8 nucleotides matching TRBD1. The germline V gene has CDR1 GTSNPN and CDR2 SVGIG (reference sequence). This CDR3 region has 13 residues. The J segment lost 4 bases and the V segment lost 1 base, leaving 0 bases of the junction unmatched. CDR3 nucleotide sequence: TGTGCCTGGAGTGGGACAGGGAATCAGCCCCAGCATTTT. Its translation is CAWSGTGNQPQHF.

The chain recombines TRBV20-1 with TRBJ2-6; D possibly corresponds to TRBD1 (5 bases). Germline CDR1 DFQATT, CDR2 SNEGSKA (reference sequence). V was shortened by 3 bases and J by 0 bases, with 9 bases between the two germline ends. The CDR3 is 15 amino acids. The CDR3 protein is CSASQGSSGANVLTF. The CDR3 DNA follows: TGCAGTGCTAGTCAGGGTAGCTCTGGGGCCAACGTCCTGACTTTC.

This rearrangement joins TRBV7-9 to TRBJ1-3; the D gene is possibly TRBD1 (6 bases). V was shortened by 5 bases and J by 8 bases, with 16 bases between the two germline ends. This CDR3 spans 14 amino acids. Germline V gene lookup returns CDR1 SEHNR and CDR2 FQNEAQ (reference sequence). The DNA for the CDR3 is TGTGCCAGCAGCGCAACAGGGAGGGCGGACACCATATATTTT. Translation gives CASSATGRADTIYF.

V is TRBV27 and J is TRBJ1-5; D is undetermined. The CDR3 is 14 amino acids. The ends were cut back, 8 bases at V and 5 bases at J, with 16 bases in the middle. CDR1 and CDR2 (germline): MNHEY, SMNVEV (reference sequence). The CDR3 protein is CASRRLGGDQPQHF. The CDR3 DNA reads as TGTGCCAGCCGCCGCTTGGGCGGGGATCAGCCCCAGCATTTT.

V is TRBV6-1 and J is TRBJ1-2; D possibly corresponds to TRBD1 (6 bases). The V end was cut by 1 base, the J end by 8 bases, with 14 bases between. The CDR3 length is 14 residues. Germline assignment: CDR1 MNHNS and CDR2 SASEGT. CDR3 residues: CASSEDQFGGGYTF. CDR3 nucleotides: TGTGCCAGCAGTGAAGATCAGTTTGGGGGCGGCTACACCTTC.

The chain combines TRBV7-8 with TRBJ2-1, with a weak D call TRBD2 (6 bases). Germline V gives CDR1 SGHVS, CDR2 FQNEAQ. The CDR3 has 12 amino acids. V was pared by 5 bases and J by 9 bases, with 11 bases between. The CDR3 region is CASSLSSAEQFF. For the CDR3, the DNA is TGTGCCAGCAGCCTCTCTAGCGCTGAGCAGTTCTTC.

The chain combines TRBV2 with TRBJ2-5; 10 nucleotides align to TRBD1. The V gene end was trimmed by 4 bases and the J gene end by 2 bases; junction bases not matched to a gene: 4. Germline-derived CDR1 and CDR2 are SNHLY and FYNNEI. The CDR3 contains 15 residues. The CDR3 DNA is TGTGCCAGCAGTGGAGGGACAGGGGTTCAAGAGACCCAGTACTTC. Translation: CASSGGTGVQETQYF. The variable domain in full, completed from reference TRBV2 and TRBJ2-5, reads EPEVTQTPSHQVTQMGQEVILRCVPISNHLYFYWYRQILGQKVEFLVSFYNNEISEKSEIFDDQFSVERPDGSNFTLKIRSTKLEDSAMYFCASSGGTGVQETQYFGPGTRLLVL.

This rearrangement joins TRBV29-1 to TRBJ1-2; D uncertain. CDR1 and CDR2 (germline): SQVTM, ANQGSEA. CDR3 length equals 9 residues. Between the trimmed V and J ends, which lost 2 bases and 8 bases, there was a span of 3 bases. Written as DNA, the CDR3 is TGCAGCGTTGAACAAGGCTACACCTTC. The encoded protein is CSVEQGYTF.

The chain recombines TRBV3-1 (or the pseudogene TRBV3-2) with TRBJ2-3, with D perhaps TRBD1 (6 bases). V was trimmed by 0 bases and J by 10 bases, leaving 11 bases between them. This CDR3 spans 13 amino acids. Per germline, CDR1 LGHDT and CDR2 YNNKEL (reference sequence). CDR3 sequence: CASSQDRGIAQYF. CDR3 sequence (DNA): TGTGCCAGCAGCCAAGATAGGGGGATAGCGCAGTATTTT.

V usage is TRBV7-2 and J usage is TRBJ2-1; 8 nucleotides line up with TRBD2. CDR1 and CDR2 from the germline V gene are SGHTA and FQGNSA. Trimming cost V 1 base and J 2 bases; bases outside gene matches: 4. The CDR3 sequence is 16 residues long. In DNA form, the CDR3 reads TGTGCCAGCAGCTTAGAGCGGGGGAGGGCCTACAATGAGCAGTTCTTC. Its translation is CASSLERGRAYNEQFF.

The CDR3 spells CASSQDQTGYEQYF. The DNA of the CDR3 is TGCGCCAGCAGCCAAGATCAGACAGGCTACGAGCAGTACTTC. V and J are TRBV4-3 and TRBJ2-7; D is possibly TRBD1 (6 bases). Germline V gene data show CDR1 as LGHNA and CDR2 as YSLEER. The CDR3 has 14 amino acids. Trimming removed 0 bases at V and 3 bases at J, with 9 bases between.

The CDR3 bases are TGCGCCAGCAGCCAAGAGGTGAGAGACACTGAAGCTTTCTTT. It codes for CASSQEVRDTEAFF. V usage is TRBV4-3 and J usage is TRBJ1-1, with no clear D. CDR1 and CDR2 (germline): LGHNA, YSLEER. V was cut by 0 bases and J by 3 bases, with 8 bases left in between. There are 14 residues in the CDR3.